This T cell receptor (beta chain) derives from a study of blood T cell repertoires in COVID-19. Study details: PBMCs, B-cell-depleted T cells, or T cells provided the cDNA or gDNA that made up the material.

The V end was cut by 5 bases, the J end by 7 bases, with 8 bases between. CDR3 size: 11 residues. Per the authors' pipeline: Nucleated cell counts were estimated from reference gene primer amplification. The table came from immunoSEQ multiplex PCR; TCRdb's copy has only in-frame clones and leaves some out. The V and J calls and the clone size are those of that table, but D and trimming were determined from the DNA. The sample has over 130,000 clones; around 89% are singletons. This chain links TRBV12-3 or TRBV12-4 with TRBJ1-1; the D is unclear. The TCR sequence derives from an elderly woman with acute or convalescent COVID-19. Sequenced: peripheral blood. CDR3 loop: CASSRTDEAFF. DNA for the CDR3: TGTGCCAGCAGTCGTACAGATGAAGCTTTCTTT.